The subject of this entry is one T cell receptor beta chain. The target antigen is unknown. Constant-segment primers served in 5'RACE that generated TCR alpha and TCR beta cDNA libraries bearing sample barcodes and UMIs. Each CDR3 protein gets one entry after TCRdb re-called the 5' RACE reads with MiXCR. The table has roughly 550,000 distinct CDR3 sequences, about a fifth seen once. The data originate from a study of T-cell memory formation after mild COVID-19. The wider study: TCR clusters showed largely donor specificity.

Overall study findings and caveats: Clones shrinking between day 15 and 85 showed a balanced CD4/CD8 split, and those that grew later tilted toward CD4+.

V gave up 6 bases and J gave up 2 bases; unmatched junction bases: 7. Germline values: CDR1 MNHEY, CDR2 SVGAGI. The CDR3 is 14 residues long. This TCR was recovered from an adult woman who had mild COVID-19 (a few samples of this study predate the infection). Cell type and time point are not known. The sequencing sample was made of PBMCs or a T cell subset sorted from them (not recorded which). The rearrangement links TRBV6-5 to TRBJ2-7, with 7 bases fitting TRBD2. The CDR3 sequence: CASSIAGSTYEQYF. CDR3 DNA: TGTGCCAGCAGCATAGCGGGCAGCACCTACGAGCAGTACTTC.